The 20 T cell receptor beta chains below come from one sample, sequenced in a study of vaccination and CD4 T cells after COVID-19. Sequencing of the DNA from cultured CD4+ T cells was carried out with the Oncomine TCR Beta short-read assay. TCRdb processed the PCR reads anew with MiXCR; each CDR3 protein has one entry. The top ten hold roughly 30% of the sample, which has about 12,000 distinct CDR3 sequences, approximately 55% seen once. The treatment is: roughly 10-day PBMC culture with coronavirus spike peptide pools or control peptides (ViraFEST assay). These receptors' antigens are unknown. The sample consisted of CD4+ T cells from blood, cultured in vitro. These receptors were obtained from a human donor who had recovered from COVID-19.

V gene TRBV3-1 combines with J gene TRBJ2-3, with 10 bases matching TRBD2. The ends lost 1 base at V and 0 bases at J; junction bases unmatched: 13. CDR3 length equals 20 residues. Germline-derived CDR1 and CDR2 are LGHDT and YNNKEL (reference sequence). The CDR3 reads CASSQGRLAGSYFSTDTQYF. CDR3 nucleotides: TGTGCCAGCAGCCAAGGCCGACTAGCGGGCTCATATTTTAGCACAGATACGCAGTATTTT.

This clonotype was seen a handful of times. Written as DNA, the CDR3 is TGTGCCAGCAGTTTTGAGGACAGGGTAGGCGGCTACACCTTC. Residues: CASSFEDRVGGYTF. V gene TRBV27 combines with J gene TRBJ1-2; 8 bases are shared with TRBD1. The CDR3 has 14 amino acids. Germline V lookup: CDR1 MNHEY, CDR2 SMNVEV (reference sequence). With V trimmed by 3 bases and J by 8 bases, 8 bases remained unmatched.

J is TRBJ2-3 and V is TRBV30; possibly TRBD2 for D (6 bases). The CDR3 spans 12 residues. Germline-derived CDR1 and CDR2 are GTSNPN and SVGIG (reference sequence). The V and J ends lost 8 bases and 6 bases respectively, with 15 bases between them. CDR3 sequence reads: CARDSGLDTQYF. The DNA of the CDR3 is TGTGCCCGGGACTCCGGATTGGATACGCAGTATTTT.

The chain employs TRBV20-1 and TRBJ2-5, with 13 positions matching TRBD2. After removal of 5 bases from V and 5 bases from J, the junction contained 5 bases not matched to a gene. The CDR3 length is 14 residues. The germline gives CDR1 DFQATT, CDR2 SNEGSKA (reference sequence). CDR3 sequence reads: CSAGVLAGGETQYF. In DNA, the CDR3 is TGCAGTGCTGGGGTACTAGCGGGGGGGGAGACCCAGTACTTC.

J is TRBJ2-1 and V is TRBV20-1; 7 bases agree with TRBD1. With 5 bases clipped from V and 5 bases from J, the junction kept 6 bases outside the gene matches. Germline CDR1 and CDR2: DFQATT and SNEGSKA (reference sequence). CDR3 length: 13 residues. CDR3 protein: CSALGQRNNEQFF. The CDR3 region has the DNA TGCAGTGCTCTGGGACAGAGGAACAATGAGCAGTTCTTC.

This chain connects TRBV7-2 to TRBJ1-1; D not certain. The germline V and J ends were trimmed by 5 bases and 5 bases, with 15 bases remaining between them. Germline V gene data show CDR1 as SGHTA and CDR2 as FQGNSA. The CDR3 runs 14 residues. The CDR3 bases are TGTGCCAGCAGCACTCCTACAGTGGGTACTGAAGCTTTCTTT. Amino acid sequence: CASSTPTVGTEAFF.

This clonotype was detected a few times. This chain links TRBV4-1 with TRBJ2-2; D is perhaps TRBD1 or TRBD2 (5 bases each). The CDR3 runs 16 residues. V lost 1 base and J lost 7, with 16 bases in between. The V gene's germline CDR1 is MGHRA and CDR2 YSYEKL. The CDR3 region is CASSQVGLAGYGELFF. CDR3 nucleotides: TGCGCCAGCAGCCAAGTGGGGCTAGCAGGCTACGGGGAGCTGTTTTTT.

The chain employs TRBV24-1 and TRBJ2-1, with 7 nucleotides matching TRBD1. The V and J ends lost 3 bases and 7 bases, in that order; junction bases with no gene match: 11. Germline CDR1 and CDR2: KGHDR and SFDVKD. The CDR3 is made up of 16 amino acids. CDR3 residues: CATSDLDRVGANEQFF. The CDR3 coding sequence is TGTGCCACCAGTGATCTCGACAGGGTCGGAGCAAATGAGCAGTTCTTC.

V usage is TRBV2 and J usage is TRBJ1-2; D unresolved. Trimming took off 5 bases at V and 0 bases at J, with 4 bases between the two ends. Germline CDR1 and CDR2: SNHLY and FYNNEI. This CDR3 comprises 12 residues. The CDR3 is CASSTANYGYTF. CDR3 DNA: TGTGCCAGCAGTACAGCTAACTATGGCTACACCTTC. Combining the CDR3 with reference TRBV2 and TRBJ1-2 gives the whole variable domain EPEVTQTPSHQVTQMGQEVILRCVPISNHLYFYWYRQILGQKVEFLVSFYNNEISEKSEIFDDQFSVERPDGSNFTLKIRSTKLEDSAMYFCASSTANYGYTFGSGTRLTVV.

This chain joins TRBV7-2 and TRBJ2-3; D remains unclear. Germline-derived CDR1 and CDR2 are SGHTA and FQGNSA. The CDR3 is made up of 16 amino acids. V was shortened by 5 bases and J by 2 bases, with 17 bases between the two germline ends. CDR3 DNA sequence: TGTGCCAGCAGCGCGGAACCCTTTGGTGCCACAGATACGCAGTATTTT. Residues: CASSAEPFGATDTQYF.

The CDR3, as DNA: TGTGCCAGCAGCTCATACAGGGGGACCCAGTACTTC. Protein: CASSSYRGTQYF. The gene calls are TRBV11-3 and TRBJ2-5; 7 nucleotides align to TRBD1. Trimming cost V 4 bases and J 7 bases; bases outside gene matches: 3. The CDR3 length is 12 residues. The V gene's germline CDR1 is SGHNT and CDR2 YENEEA.

The chain is built from TRBV12-3 or TRBV12-4 and TRBJ1-1, with TRBD1 matching 7 bases. The CDR3 length is 17 residues. J lost 1 base, V lost 5 bases, and 13 bases had no gene match. The CDR3 nucleotides are TGTGCCAGCAGTAACTCGGGACAGTCAGCGGCGAACACTGAAGCTTTCTTT. It specifies CASSNSGQSAANTEAFF.

V and J are TRBV11-3 and TRBJ1-6; TRBD1 agrees at 8 bases. The V gene end was trimmed by 1 base and the J gene end by 7 bases; junction bases not matched to a gene: 0. The CDR3 extends over 14 amino acids. The germline gives CDR1 SGHNT, CDR2 YENEEA. The CDR3 sequence: CASSLGTGNSPLHF. For the CDR3, the DNA is TGTGCCAGCAGCTTAGGGACAGGGAATTCACCCCTCCACTTT.

This clonotype was seen more than once but under ten times. The V call is TRBV20-1, the J call TRBJ1-5; D is perhaps TRBD1 (5 bases). Per germline, CDR1 DFQATT and CDR2 SNEGSKA (reference sequence). CDR3 size: 12 residues. Trimming removed 6 bases at V and 4 bases at J, with 10 bases between. CDR3 sequence: CSATDSNQPQHF. The CDR3 region has the DNA TGCAGTGCCACCGACAGTAATCAGCCCCAGCATTTT.

The V and J genes are TRBV27 and TRBJ2-7; D possibly corresponds to TRBD2 (5 bases). The CDR3 has 14 residues. Germline loops: CDR1 MNHEY, CDR2 SMNVEV (reference sequence). V lost 5 bases and J 3 bases, leaving 14 bases between the germline ends. The CDR3 coding sequence is TGTGCCAGCAGTCCCGCCGCCGGGGACTACGAGCAGTACTTC. Its protein is CASSPAAGDYEQYF.

V is TRBV27 and J is TRBJ1-4; weak D call: TRBD1 (6 bases). The germline V gene has CDR1 MNHEY and CDR2 SMNVEV (reference sequence). V shed 6 bases and J shed 8 bases, with 13 bases lying between them. This CDR3 spans 13 amino acids. The CDR3 region has the DNA TGTGCCAGCAGGGGGGGGCCCAAGGAAAAACTGTTTTTT. Translation gives CASRGGPKEKLFF.

A word on this clonotype: A read error may explain this, as a much larger clone is one base away. J is TRBJ1-5 and V is TRBV6-2 or TRBV6-3; TRBD1 matches at 7 bases. The CDR3 runs to 15 residues. The junction had 12 bases not matched to a gene; V was cut back by 6 bases and J by 7 bases. CDR1 MNHEY and CDR2 SVGEGT come from the germline V gene. The CDR3 region has the DNA TGTGCCAGCAGCTCCGACAGGGAGCTAAAACAGCCCCAGCATTTT. Translation gives CASSSDRELKQPQHF.

The chain links TRBV20-1 to TRBJ2-7, with D perhaps assigned TRBD1 or TRBD2 (5 bases each). Germline CDR1 reads DFQATT; CDR2 reads SNEGSKA (reference sequence). The CDR3 consists of 11 residues. V was shortened by 5 bases and J by 5 bases, with 10 bases between the two germline ends. Written as DNA, the CDR3 is TGCAGTGCTCAAGGGACCAACGAGCAGTACTTC. This codes for CSAQGTNEQYF.

The rearrangement links TRBV5-5 to TRBJ2-3, with D tentatively TRBD1 (6 bases). V gave up 3 bases and J gave up 2 bases, with 10 bases separating them. Germline V gives CDR1 SGHKS, CDR2 YYEKEE (reference sequence). CDR3 size: 14 residues. CDR3 amino acids: CASSWDTFTDTQYF. The CDR3 DNA is TGTGCCAGCAGCTGGGACACATTCACAGATACGCAGTATTTT.

This clonotype is labeled as medium-sized. V gene TRBV30 combines with J gene TRBJ2-2, with D tentatively TRBD1 (6 bases). This CDR3 spans 14 amino acids. Germline assignment: CDR1 GTSNPN and CDR2 SVGIG (reference sequence). V was cut by 4 bases and J by 5 bases, with 14 bases left in between. The CDR3 DNA follows: TGTGCCTGGAACGCTCTTCAGGGGACCGGGGAGCTGTTTTTT. It translates to CAWNALQGTGELFF.